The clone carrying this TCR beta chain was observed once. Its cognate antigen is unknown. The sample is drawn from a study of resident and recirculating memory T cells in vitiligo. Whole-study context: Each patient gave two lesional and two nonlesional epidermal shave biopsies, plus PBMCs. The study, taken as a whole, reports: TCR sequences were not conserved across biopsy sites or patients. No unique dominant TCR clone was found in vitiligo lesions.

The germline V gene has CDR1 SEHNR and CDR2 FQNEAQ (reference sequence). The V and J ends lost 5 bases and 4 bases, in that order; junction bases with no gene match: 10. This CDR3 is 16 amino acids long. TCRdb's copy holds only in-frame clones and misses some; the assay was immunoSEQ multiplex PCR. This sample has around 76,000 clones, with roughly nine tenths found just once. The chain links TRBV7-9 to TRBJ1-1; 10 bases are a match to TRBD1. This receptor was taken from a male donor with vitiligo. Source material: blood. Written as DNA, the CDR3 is TGTGCCAGCAGCATACGACAGGGGGCAATCACCACTGAAGCTTTCTTT. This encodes CASSIRQGAITTEAFF.